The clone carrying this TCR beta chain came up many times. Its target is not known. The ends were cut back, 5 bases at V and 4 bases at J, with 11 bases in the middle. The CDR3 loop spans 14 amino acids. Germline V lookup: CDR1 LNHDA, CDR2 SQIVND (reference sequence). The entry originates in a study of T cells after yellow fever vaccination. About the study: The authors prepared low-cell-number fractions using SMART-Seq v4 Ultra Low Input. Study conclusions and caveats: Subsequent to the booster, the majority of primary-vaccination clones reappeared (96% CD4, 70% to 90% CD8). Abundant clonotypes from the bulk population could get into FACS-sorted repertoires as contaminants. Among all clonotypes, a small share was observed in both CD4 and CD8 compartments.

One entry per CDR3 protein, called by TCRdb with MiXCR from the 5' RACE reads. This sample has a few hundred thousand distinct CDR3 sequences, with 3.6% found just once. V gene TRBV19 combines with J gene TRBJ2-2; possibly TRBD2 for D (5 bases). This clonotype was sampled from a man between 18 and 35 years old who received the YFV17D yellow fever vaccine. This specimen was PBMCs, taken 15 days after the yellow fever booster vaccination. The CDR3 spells CASSGDYGTGELFF. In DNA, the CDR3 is TGTGCCAGTAGTGGAGACTATGGCACCGGGGAGCTGTTTTTT.